The entry below gives a single T cell receptor beta chain sequence along with its context. The antigen is unknown. These data originate in a study of human thymus T cells. Regarding the study as a whole: Across thymic and blood repertoires, the usage of V and J genes appeared to be biased.

Corrective cardiac operations yielded the resected thymus tissue. The V gene's germline CDR1 is SGHAT and CDR2 FQDESV (reference sequence). This CDR3 has 15 amino acids. The V and J ends lost 6 bases and 0 bases respectively, with 14 bases between them. Only in-frame clones appear in the TCRdb table, and some are missing; sequencing was by immunoSEQ multiplex PCR. This sample has about 78,000 clones, with about 96% found just once. The TCR comes from a boy less than two years old with a congenital heart defect but otherwise immunologically healthy. The chain couples TRBV11-1 to TRBJ1-1; weak D call: TRBD1 (6 bases). Sequencing input: thymus tissue. The CDR3, as DNA: TGTGCCAGCAGTTCCCCGAACAGGGTGAACACTGAAGCTTTCTTT. Amino acids: CASSSPNRVNTEAFF.